This paragraph covers one TCR beta chain sequence. TCRdb's table, derived via immunoSEQ multiplex PCR, lists solely in-frame clones and lacks some. The sample records almost 400,000 clones, approximately 89% being singletons. Treatment defined: 15 to 20 received Ad26.COV2.S at low or high dose, single or two shots; 5 received placebo; per-sample allocation not given. It was on day 63 after the first vaccine or placebo injection that samples were taken. This entry belongs to a study of Ad26.COV2.S vaccination and SARS-CoV-2 variants. Trimming left V 7 bases short and J 1 base short, with 15 bases between. Germline CDR1 MNHEY, CDR2 SVGAGI. The CDR3 covers 15 residues.

The rearrangement links TRBV6-5 to TRBJ2-3; D is perhaps TRBD1 (5 bases). This clonotype was sampled from a person aged 18-60 years who received the Ad26.COV2.S COVID-19 vaccine or a placebo. Sequencing was performed on peripheral blood, taken in a trial of Ad26.COV2.S vaccine versus placebo. The DNA for the CDR3 is TGTGCCAGCACAGGGTTTCCCGTCCGCACAGATACGCAGTATTTT. This translates into CASTGFPVRTDTQYF.